The 24 T cell receptor beta chains below were found in one sample sequenced in a study of blood T cell repertoires in COVID-19. TCRdb's table, derived via immunoSEQ multiplex PCR, lists solely in-frame clones and lacks some. The sample lists 100,000 to 150,000 clones, around 86% occurring once. Source material: peripheral blood. Receptor source: a woman at least 80 years old with acute or convalescent COVID-19.

V is TRBV6-5 and J is TRBJ1-1; TRBD1 aligns across 7 bases. CDR1 is MNHEY and CDR2 is SVGAGI in the germline V gene. J was trimmed by 5 bases and V by 8 bases; bases with no gene match: 8. The CDR3 has 13 residues. The CDR3 here is CASGTAGGTEAFF. CDR3 nucleotide sequence: TGTGCCAGCGGAACTGCAGGGGGGACTGAAGCTTTCTTT.

This clone has just one count. The rearrangement uses TRBV12-3 or TRBV12-4 and TRBJ1-2; D is unresolved. V gave up 3 bases and J gave up 7 bases, with 9 bases separating them. The CDR3 is made up of 12 amino acids. CDR3 DNA sequence: TGTGCCAGCAGTTTTGGGAGCGTTGGCTACACCTTC. Its translation: CASSFGSVGYTF.

The J gene is TRBJ1-3, the V gene TRBV6-1, with D perhaps matching TRBD1 (5 bases). The germline CDR1 and CDR2 sequences are MNHNS and SASEGT. The CDR3 loop spans 14 amino acids. With 2 bases removed from V and 8 bases from J, the gap between germline ends came to 13 bases. DNA for the CDR3: TGTGCCAGCAGTGAACCGCAGGGTCGGCACACCATATATTTT. Residues: CASSEPQGRHTIYF.

The J gene is TRBJ2-1, the V gene TRBV5-1; TRBD1 matches at 8 bases. J gave up 1 base and V 4 bases, and 1 base lay outside the gene matches. The CDR3 is made up of 14 amino acids. From germline, CDR1 is SGHRS and CDR2 YFSETQ. CDR3 loop: CASSTGGSYNEQFF. The DNA of the CDR3 is TGCGCCAGCAGCACAGGGGGATCCTACAATGAGCAGTTCTTC.

The genes are TRBV4-1 and TRBJ1-2; 7 bases line up with TRBD1. Germline V gene lookup returns CDR1 MGHRA and CDR2 YSYEKL. Trimming took 1 base from V and 2 from J; bases not matched to a gene: 4. CDR3 length equals 15 residues. The DNA for the CDR3 is TGCGCCAGCAGCCAAGTTGGCAGGGGGAACTATGGCTACACCTTC. The encoded protein is CASSQVGRGNYGYTF.

The chain uses TRBV3-1 (or the pseudogene TRBV3-2) and TRBJ1-3; no clear D gene. Germline values: CDR1 LGHDT, CDR2 YNNKEL (reference sequence). This CDR3 is built from 15 residues. V gave up 0 bases and J gave up 0 bases, with 6 bases separating them. DNA for the CDR3: TGTGCCAGCAGCCAAGATAGACTCTCTGGAAACACCATATATTTT. Its translation is CASSQDRLSGNTIYF.

The chain recombines TRBV18 with TRBJ2-5; tentatively, D is TRBD1 (6 bases). V was clipped by 1 base and J by 2 bases, with 14 bases between them. There are 16 residues in the CDR3. Germline V gives CDR1 KGHSH, CDR2 LQKENI. The CDR3: CASSPRGRTAQETQYF. The DNA for the CDR3 is TGTGCCAGCTCACCACGGGGCCGGACAGCTCAAGAGACCCAGTACTTC.

The V call is TRBV29-1, the J call TRBJ2-5; 10 bases are shared with TRBD1. The CDR3 extends over 15 amino acids. V gave up 4 bases and J gave up 1 base; unmatched junction bases: 6. Germline V gene sequence: CDR1 SQVTM, CDR2 ANQGSEA. The CDR3 protein is CSVAGQGVGQETQYF. DNA of the CDR3: TGCAGCGTTGCCGGACAGGGGGTAGGCCAAGAGACCCAGTACTTC.

This chain's CDR3 is CASSLGYRGGKETQYF. The CDR3 nucleotides are TGTGCCAGCAGCTTAGGGTACCGGGGGGGGAAAGAGACCCAGTACTTC. The chain has TRBV7-8 and TRBJ2-5; 8 bases match TRBD2. This CDR3 spans 16 amino acids. In germline, CDR1 is SGHVS, CDR2 FQNEAQ. Unmatched junction bases numbered 7, after V lost 1 base and J lost 3 bases. The full variable domain, in which reference TRBV7-8 and TRBJ2-5 provide the parts outside the CDR3, is GAGVSQSPRYKVAKRGQDVALRCDPISGHVSLFWYQQALGQGPEFLTYFQNEAQLDKSGLPSDRFFAERPEGSVSTLKIQRTQQEDSAVYLCASSLGYRGGKETQYFGPGTRLLVL.

The V gene is TRBV7-2, the J gene TRBJ1-6; maybe TRBD1 (5 bases). The CDR3 runs to 14 residues. Germline CDR1 SGHTA, CDR2 FQGNSA. Trimming took 4 bases from V and 14 from J, leaving 18 bases between them. CDR3 DNA: TGTGCCAGCAGCTCGGGGGGATGGGTGGGGACCCTCCACTTT. Translating gives CASSSGGWVGTLHF.

The chain recombines TRBV7-3 with TRBJ1-1; the D gene is possibly TRBD1 (5 bases). This CDR3 has 13 amino acids. The ends were cut back, 2 bases at V and 1 base at J, with 5 bases in the middle. Germline-derived CDR1 and CDR2 are SGHTA and FQGTGA. CDR3 nucleotides: TGTGCCAGCAGCTTAGACAGGAACACTGAAGCTTTCTTT. Its translation: CASSLDRNTEAFF.

The chain links TRBV7-3 to TRBJ2-1, with D possibly being TRBD2 (5 bases). CDR1 and CDR2 from the germline V gene are SGHTA and FQGTGA. The CDR3 is made up of 13 amino acids. V lost 5 bases to trimming and J lost 5 bases, with 10 bases between them. The CDR3 nucleotides are TGTGCCAGCAGCACCGGGATAAACAATGAGCAGTTCTTC. Amino acid sequence: CASSTGINNEQFF.

The CDR3 sequence is CASSVAEPGGRGYTF. CDR3 nucleotide sequence: TGTGCCAGCAGCGTAGCCGAGCCGGGGGGGAGAGGCTACACCTTC. This chain links TRBV9 with TRBJ1-2, with D perhaps TRBD1 (5 bases). The germline CDR1 and CDR2 sequences are SGDLS and YYNGEE. V lost 0 bases and J 8 bases, leaving 17 bases between the germline ends. The CDR3 extends over 15 amino acids.

The chain links TRBV19 to TRBJ1-5, with D perhaps matching TRBD1 (6 bases). Germline V gives CDR1 LNHDA, CDR2 SQIVND (reference sequence). The CDR3 loop spans 17 amino acids. V lost 1 base and J lost 6, with 19 bases in between. This chain's CDR3 is CASSIAQGGTGGQPQHF. CDR3 nucleotide sequence: TGTGCCAGTAGTATAGCACAGGGAGGGACCGGGGGTCAGCCCCAGCATTTT.

The J gene is TRBJ2-3, the V gene TRBV7-9, with 7 positions matching TRBD1. Germline CDR1 SEHNR, CDR2 FQNEAQ (reference sequence). The CDR3 extends over 17 amino acids. V gave up 6 bases and J gave up 1 base; unmatched junction bases: 13. The CDR3 nucleotides are TGTGCCAGCAGTCTACTCGGGACAGACTTAGGCACAGATACGCAGTATTTT. As protein: CASSLLGTDLGTDTQYF.

The chain uses TRBV27 and TRBJ1-2, with TRBD1 matching over 7 bases. CDR1 is MNHEY, CDR2 SMNVEV, per germline (reference sequence). The J segment lost 6 bases and the V segment lost 3 bases, leaving 7 bases of the junction unmatched. This CDR3 is 14 amino acids long. The CDR3 is CASSLRGQYNGYTF. The CDR3 nucleotides are TGTGCCAGCAGTTTGAGGGGGCAATATAATGGCTACACCTTC.

The V gene is TRBV11-2, the J gene TRBJ1-1; D possibly corresponds to TRBD1 (6 bases). Trimming cost V 5 bases and J 0 bases, with 13 bases left between them. The CDR3 contains 15 residues. The germline gives CDR1 SGHAT, CDR2 FQNNGV. The DNA for the CDR3 is TGTGCCAGCAGCGCCACGACAGGCCTGAACACTGAAGCTTTCTTT. It is translated as CASSATTGLNTEAFF.

This chain joins TRBV7-9 and TRBJ1-4; 9 nucleotides align to TRBD1. This CDR3 has 16 residues. After removal of 1 base from V and 5 bases from J, the junction contained 5 bases not matched to a gene. Germline CDR1 SEHNR, CDR2 FQNEAQ (reference sequence). CDR3 nucleotide sequence: TGTGCCAGCAGCTTAGGAGGACAGGGGCCAAATGAAAAACTGTTTTTT. Its translation: CASSLGGQGPNEKLFF.

The chain couples TRBV7-3 to TRBJ1-3; TRBD1 agrees at 7 bases. The CDR3 covers 13 residues. V shed 3 bases and J 8 bases; nucleotides not matched to a gene: 4. Germline-derived CDR1 and CDR2 are SGHTA and FQGTGA. The CDR3 bases are TGTGCCAGCAGCTTGGACAGGCGGGACACCATATATTTT. It yields the protein CASSLDRRDTIYF.

Only one count was recorded for this clone. J is TRBJ1-5 and V is TRBV4-1, with D possibly matching TRBD1 (6 bases). The V gene lost 5 bases and the J gene lost 6 bases, with 20 bases spanning the gap. The CDR3 is 16 amino acids. Germline values: CDR1 MGHRA, CDR2 YSYEKL. CDR3 region: CASSSLKGGLGQPQHF. The DNA of the CDR3 is TGCGCCAGCAGCTCTCTAAAGGGGGGGTTAGGTCAGCCCCAGCATTTT.

This clone appeared a few times. The chain recombines TRBV11-2 with TRBJ1-4; 8 bases line up with TRBD1. Losses at the gene ends were 1 base for V and 8 bases for J; bases not matched to a gene: 3. The CDR3 length is 14 residues. Germline V gene sequence: CDR1 SGHAT, CDR2 FQNNGV. The CDR3 nucleotides are TGTGCCAGCAGCTTAGGGCAGGGGGCGGAAAAACTGTTTTTT. It yields the protein CASSLGQGAEKLFF.

The chain is built from TRBV3-1 (or the pseudogene TRBV3-2) and TRBJ1-1; weak D call: TRBD1 (5 bases). The CDR3 has 13 amino acids. V shed 3 bases and J shed 14 bases, with 19 bases lying between them. Per the germline V gene, CDR1 is LGHDT and CDR2 is YNNKEL (reference sequence). The CDR3 protein is CASSQGGVPLGFF. CDR3 sequence (DNA): TGTGCCAGCAGCCAGGGGGGGGTTCCGTTGGGATTCTTT.

The V and J genes are TRBV12-3 or TRBV12-4 and TRBJ1-3; D is ambiguous. CDR3 length: 13 residues. Trimming shortened V by 9 bases and J by 0 bases, and 9 bases separated the two germline ends. CDR3 DNA: TGTGCCAGTGGCAGGCACTCTGGAAACACCATATATTTT. Translated: CASGRHSGNTIYF.

The chain is built from TRBV15 and TRBJ1-5, with TRBD1 as a possible D gene (6 bases). Germline CDR1 is LNHNV and CDR2 is YYDKDF (reference sequence). The germline V and J ends were trimmed by 5 bases and 1 base, with 15 bases remaining between them. The CDR3 is 16 residues long. The CDR3 nucleotides read TGTGCCACCAGCCCCGAAAGGACAGTCAGCAATCAGCCCCAGCATTTT. This translates into CATSPERTVSNQPQHF. The whole variable domain, remainder taken from reference TRBV15 and TRBJ1-5, is DAMVIQNPRYQVTQFGKPVTLSCSQTLNHNVMYWYQQKSSQAPKLLFHYYDKDFNNEADTPDNFQSRRPNTSFCFLDIRSPGLGDTAMYLCATSPERTVSNQPQHFGDGTRLSIL.